The subject of this entry is one T cell receptor (beta chain). Its specificity is unknown. The method was immunoSEQ multiplex PCR; TCRdb's version includes in-frame clones alone and lacks a portion of them. The table shows roughly 60,000 clones, with 80% to 90% occurring only once. V dropped 0 bases and J dropped 6 bases, with 10 bases sitting between them. Germline-derived CDR1 and CDR2 are GTSNPN and SVGIG (reference sequence). The CDR3 is 13 amino acids. Prior autoimmune disease or systemic immunosuppression barred patients. This sample stems from a study of OX40 agonist ivuxolimab in advanced cancers. Looking at the study overall: Partial responses were achieved by three patients, of whom one had hepatocellular carcinoma and two had cutaneous melanoma.

Whole-study findings and limits: Circulating CD4+ and CD8+ T cells showed clonal expansion by week 6 at 0.1 to 3.0 mg/kg.

The sample was CD4+ or CD8+ T cells sorted from blood, taken in a trial of the OX40 agonist ivuxolimab. J is TRBJ2-3 and V is TRBV30; D gene unclear. This receptor was taken from an adult with an advanced solid tumor such as melanoma, head and neck, liver or kidney cancer. The CDR3 nucleotides are TGTGCCTGGAGTGTAGGCCGGCGGGATACGCAGTATTTT. It translates to CAWSVGRRDTQYF.